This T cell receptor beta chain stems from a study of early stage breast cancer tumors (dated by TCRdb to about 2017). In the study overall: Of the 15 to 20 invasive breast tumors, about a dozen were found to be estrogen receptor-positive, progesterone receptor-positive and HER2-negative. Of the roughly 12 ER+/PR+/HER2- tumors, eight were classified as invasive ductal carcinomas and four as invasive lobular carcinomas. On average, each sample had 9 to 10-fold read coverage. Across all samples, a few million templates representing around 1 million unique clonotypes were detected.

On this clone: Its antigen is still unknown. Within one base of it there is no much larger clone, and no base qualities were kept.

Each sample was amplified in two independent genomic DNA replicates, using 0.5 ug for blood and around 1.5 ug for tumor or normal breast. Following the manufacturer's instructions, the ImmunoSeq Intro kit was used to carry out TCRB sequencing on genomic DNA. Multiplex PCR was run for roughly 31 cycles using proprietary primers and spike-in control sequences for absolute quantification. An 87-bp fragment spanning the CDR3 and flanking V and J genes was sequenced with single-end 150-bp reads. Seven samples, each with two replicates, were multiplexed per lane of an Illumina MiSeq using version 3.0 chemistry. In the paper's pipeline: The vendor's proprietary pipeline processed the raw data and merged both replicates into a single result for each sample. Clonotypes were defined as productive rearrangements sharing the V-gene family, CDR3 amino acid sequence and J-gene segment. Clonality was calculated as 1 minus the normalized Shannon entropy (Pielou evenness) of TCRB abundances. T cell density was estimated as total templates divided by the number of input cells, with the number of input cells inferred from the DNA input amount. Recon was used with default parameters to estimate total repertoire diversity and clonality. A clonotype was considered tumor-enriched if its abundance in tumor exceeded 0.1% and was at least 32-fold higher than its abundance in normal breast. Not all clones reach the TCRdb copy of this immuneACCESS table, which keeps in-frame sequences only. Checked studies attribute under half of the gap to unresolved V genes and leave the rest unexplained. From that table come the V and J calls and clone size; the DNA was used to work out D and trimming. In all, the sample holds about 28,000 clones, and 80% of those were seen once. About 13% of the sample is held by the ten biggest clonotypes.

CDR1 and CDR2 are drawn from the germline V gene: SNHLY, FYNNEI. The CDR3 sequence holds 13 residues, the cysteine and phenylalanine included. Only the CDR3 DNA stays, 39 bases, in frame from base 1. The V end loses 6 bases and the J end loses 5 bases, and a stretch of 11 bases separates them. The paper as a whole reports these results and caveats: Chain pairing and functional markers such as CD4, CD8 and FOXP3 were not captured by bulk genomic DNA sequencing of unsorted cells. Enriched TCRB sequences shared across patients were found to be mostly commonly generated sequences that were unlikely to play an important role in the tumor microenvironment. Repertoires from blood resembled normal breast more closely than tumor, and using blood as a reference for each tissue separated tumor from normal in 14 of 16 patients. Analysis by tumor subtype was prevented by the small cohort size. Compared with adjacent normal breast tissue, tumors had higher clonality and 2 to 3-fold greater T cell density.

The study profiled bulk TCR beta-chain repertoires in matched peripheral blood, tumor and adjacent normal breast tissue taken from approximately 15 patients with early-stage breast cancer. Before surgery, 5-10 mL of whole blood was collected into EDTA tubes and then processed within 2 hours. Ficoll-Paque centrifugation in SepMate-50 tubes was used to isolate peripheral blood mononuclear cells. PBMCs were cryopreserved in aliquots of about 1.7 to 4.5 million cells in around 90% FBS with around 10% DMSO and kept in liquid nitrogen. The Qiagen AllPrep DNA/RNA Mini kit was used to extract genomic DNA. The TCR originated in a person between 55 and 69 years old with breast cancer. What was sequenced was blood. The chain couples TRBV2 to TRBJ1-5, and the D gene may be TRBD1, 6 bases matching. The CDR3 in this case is CASSGQGYQPQHF. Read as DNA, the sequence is TGTGCCAGCAGCGGTCAGGGGTATCAGCCCCAGCATTTT. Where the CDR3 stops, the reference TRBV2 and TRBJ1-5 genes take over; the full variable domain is EPEVTQTPSHQVTQMGQEVILRCVPISNHLYFYWYRQILGQKVEFLVSFYNNEISEKSEIFDDQFSVERPDGSNFTLKIRSTKLEDSAMYFCASSGQGYQPQHFGDGTRLSIL.